The 30 T cell receptor beta chains in this list originate from one sample, sequenced in a study of T-cell reconstitution after alpha-beta-depleted transplantation in children. Researchers prepared the TCRbeta library using unique molecular identifiers, the study reports. TCRdb passed the PCR reads through MiXCR, listing each CDR3 protein once. The sample lists about a million distinct CDR3 sequences; around 30% were seen once. Sequenced material: PBMCs, mostly from graft donor cells, taken 360 days after TCRalphabeta/CD19-depleted stem cell transplant. These receptors were obtained from a boy younger than two who had a stem cell transplant for SCID, so the T cells may come from the graft donor.

The V call is TRBV12-3 or TRBV12-4, the J call TRBJ1-4; no clear D. V gave up 2 bases and J gave up 8 bases, with 9 bases separating them. This CDR3 is built from 13 residues. CDR3 nucleotides: TGTGCCAGCAGTTTAAGCTTGGGGGAAAAACTGTTTTTT. It yields the protein CASSLSLGEKLFF.

This chain connects TRBV9 to TRBJ2-6; a weak D match, TRBD1 (6 bases). In germline, CDR1 is SGDLS, CDR2 YYNGEE. Trimming took 1 base from V and 1 from J, leaving 18 bases between them. CDR3 size: 19 residues. The CDR3 coding sequence is TGTGCCAGCAGCGTAAGCCGGGGACAAAAGGTGTCTGGGGCCAACGTCCTGACTTTC. It is translated as CASSVSRGQKVSGANVLTF.

This chain links TRBV5-1 with TRBJ2-5; D is perhaps TRBD1 (5 bases). The CDR3 covers 14 residues. V lost 2 bases to trimming and J lost 4 bases, with 12 bases between them. Germline values: CDR1 SGHRS, CDR2 YFSETQ. The CDR3: CASSFAGIGETQYF. CDR3 in DNA: TGCGCCAGCAGCTTTGCAGGGATAGGAGAGACCCAGTACTTC.

The chain employs TRBV5-1 and TRBJ1-1; D possibly corresponds to TRBD1 (6 bases). The CDR3 covers 15 residues. In germline, CDR1 is SGHRS, CDR2 YFSETQ. V shed 3 bases and J shed 3 bases, with 15 bases lying between them. CDR3: CASSSSGTSYTEAFF. For the CDR3, the DNA is TGCGCCAGCAGCTCGTCCGGGACAAGCTACACTGAAGCTTTCTTT.

CDR3 sequence: CASSFLSGGAYNEQFF. The DNA of the CDR3 is TGCGCCAGCAGCTTCCTTAGCGGGGGGGCCTACAATGAGCAGTTCTTC. The chain is built from TRBV5-1 and TRBJ2-1; 11 bases line up with TRBD2. J lost 2 bases, V lost 2 bases, and 3 bases had no gene match. Germline V CDR1 and CDR2: SGHRS, YFSETQ. This CDR3 is 16 amino acids long. Based on the CDR3 plus reference TRBV5-1 and TRBJ2-1, the full variable domain is KAGVTQTPRYLIKTRGQQVTLSCSPISGHRSVSWYQQTPGQGLQFLFEYFSETQRNKGNFPGRFSGRQFSNSRSEMNVSTLELGDSALYLCASSFLSGGAYNEQFFGPGTRLTVL.

This chain joins TRBV3-1 and TRBJ1-2; no definite D call. With 0 bases removed from V and 5 bases from J, the gap between germline ends came to 10 bases. Germline V gene data show CDR1 as LGHDT and CDR2 as YNNKEL (reference sequence). The CDR3 covers 14 residues. The CDR3 coding sequence is TGTGCCAGCAGCCAAGATTCGAAGGCTTATGGCTACACCTTC. Its translation is CASSQDSKAYGYTF. The entire variable domain, with the rest obtained from reference TRBV3-1 and TRBJ1-2, is as follows: DTAVSQTPKYLVTQMGNDKSIKCEQNLGHDTMYWYKQDSKKFLKIMFSYNNKELIINETVPNRFSPKSPDKAHLNLHINSLELGDSAVYFCASSQDSKAYGYTFGSGTRLTVV.

This chain links TRBV4-1 with TRBJ2-6; D ambiguous. The germline gives CDR1 MGHRA, CDR2 YSYEKL. The CDR3 spans 19 residues. With 3 bases removed from V and 0 bases from J, the gap between germline ends came to 18 bases. The CDR3 DNA sequence: TGCGCCAGCAGCCACAGAGGTGACGGCGGAATCTCTGGGGCCAACGTCCTGACTTTC. Amino acids: CASSHRGDGGISGANVLTF.

The chain couples TRBV12-3 or TRBV12-4 to TRBJ2-3; 9 bases match TRBD1. Trimming cost V 4 bases and J 3 bases; bases outside gene matches: 8. CDR3 size: 16 residues. CDR3 nucleotides: TGTGCCAGCAGTTCCCGGACAGGGGTGGAAACAGATACGCAGTATTTT. Translated: CASSSRTGVETDTQYF.

The chain couples TRBV7-3 to TRBJ1-5; 8 bases map to TRBD1. The CDR3 consists of 14 residues. V lost 1 base and J lost 8; bases outside the gene matches: 4. CDR1 and CDR2 (germline): SGHTA, FQGTGA. The CDR3 loop reads CASSLRTGNEPQHF. CDR3 nucleotide sequence: TGTGCCAGCAGCTTAAGGACAGGGAACGAGCCCCAGCATTTT. The full variable domain, in which reference TRBV7-3 and TRBJ1-5 provide the parts outside the CDR3, is GAGVSQTPSNKVTEKGKYVELRCDPISGHTALYWYRQSLGQGPEFLIYFQGTGAADDSGLPNDRFFAVRPEGSVSTLKIQRTERGDSAVYLCASSLRTGNEPQHFGDGTRLSIL.

This chain connects TRBV15 to TRBJ1-5, with D perhaps matching TRBD1 (6 bases). The CDR3 is 18 residues long. Germline CDR1 reads LNHNV; CDR2 reads YYDKDF (reference sequence). V shed 4 bases and J shed 0 bases, with 19 bases lying between them. The CDR3 reads CATSTTGTLLYSNQPQHF. The CDR3 DNA follows: TGTGCCACCAGCACCACAGGGACCCTCCTTTATAGCAATCAGCCCCAGCATTTT.

This clonotype showed up just a few times. This rearrangement joins TRBV12-3 or TRBV12-4 to TRBJ1-2; 7 nucleotides align to TRBD1. The CDR3 consists of 14 residues. J gave up 8 bases and V 3 bases, and 9 bases lay outside the gene matches. The CDR3 loop is CASSFAQGVGGYTF. CDR3 nucleotides: TGTGCCAGCAGTTTCGCCCAGGGGGTTGGCGGCTACACCTTC.

The rearrangement joins TRBV15 to TRBJ2-7; D is ambiguous. CDR1 is LNHNV, CDR2 YYDKDF, per germline (reference sequence). The CDR3 consists of 14 residues. Trimming removed 2 bases from V and 5 bases from J, with 13 bases in between. Here the CDR3 reads CATSRHGDHDEQYF. Written as DNA, the CDR3 is TGTGCCACCAGCAGACACGGAGATCACGACGAGCAGTACTTC.

This clonotype has ten or more counts. The rearrangement uses TRBV5-1 and TRBJ1-6; the D is unclear. Germline assignment: CDR1 SGHRS and CDR2 YFSETQ. The CDR3 loop spans 14 amino acids. V gave up 4 bases and J gave up 5 bases, with 10 bases separating them. CDR3 sequence (DNA): TGCGCCAGCAGCGGCAATAGTAATAATTCACCCCTCCACTTT. Its protein product is CASSGNSNNSPLHF.

The chain uses TRBV20-1 and TRBJ2-7; D possibly corresponds to TRBD2 (7 bases). Germline V gene data show CDR1 as DFQATT and CDR2 as SNEGSKA (reference sequence). The CDR3 runs to 14 residues. The germline V and J ends were trimmed by 6 bases and 2 bases, with 17 bases remaining between them. The CDR3 loop is CSAGRAGAAYEQYF. The DNA for the CDR3 is TGCAGTGCGGGGCGGGCGGGGGCCGCCTACGAGCAGTACTTC.

V gene TRBV20-1 combines with J gene TRBJ2-3; 15 bases fit TRBD2. V was clipped by 8 bases and J by 5 bases; unmatched bases: 11. Germline V CDR1 and CDR2: DFQATT, SNEGSKA (reference sequence). CDR3 length: 16 residues. The CDR3 nucleotides read TGCAGTATCACCGGCGGGACTAGCGGGGGGTTAGATACGCAGTATTTT. It is translated as CSITGGTSGGLDTQYF.

The chain links TRBV12-3 or TRBV12-4 to TRBJ1-5; 7 nucleotides agree with TRBD1. Unmatched junction bases numbered 8, after V lost 2 bases and J lost 1 base. This CDR3 spans 17 amino acids. CDR3 region: CASSLLTGVGSNQPQHF. In DNA, the CDR3 is TGTGCCAGCAGTTTACTCACAGGGGTGGGGAGCAATCAGCCCCAGCATTTT.

This clonotype turned up a few times. Here the CDR3 reads CASTTNSQGWNTEAFF. CDR3 nucleotides: TGTGCCAGCACCACCAACTCACAGGGGTGGAACACTGAAGCTTTCTTT. V usage is TRBV12-3 or TRBV12-4 and J usage is TRBJ1-1, with 7 bases fitting TRBD1. This CDR3 comprises 16 residues. The junction had 12 bases not matched to a gene; V was cut back by 7 bases and J by 1 base.

V gene TRBV20-1 combines with J gene TRBJ1-5; maybe TRBD1 (6 bases). V was pared by 6 bases and J by 1 base, with 13 bases between. The CDR3 sequence is 14 residues long. Germline lookup yields CDR1 DFQATT and CDR2 SNEGSKA (reference sequence). The CDR3 spells CSARQVGSNQPQHF. CDR3 DNA sequence: TGCAGTGCCCGACAGGTTGGGAGCAATCAGCCCCAGCATTTT.

This chain joins TRBV20-1 and TRBJ2-1, with TRBD2 identical over 11 bases. With 7 bases clipped from V and 0 bases from J, the junction kept 2 bases outside the gene matches. The CDR3 is made up of 14 amino acids. Looked up from germline, CDR1 is DFQATT and CDR2 is SNEGSKA (reference sequence). CDR3 in DNA: TGCAGTGGACTAGCGGGGTTCTCCTACAATGAGCAGTTCTTC. Its protein product is CSGLAGFSYNEQFF.

The chain uses TRBV12-3 or TRBV12-4 and TRBJ1-1; maybe TRBD1 (6 bases). The V end was cut by 5 bases, the J end by 0 bases, with 16 bases between. This CDR3 has 16 residues. CDR3 coding DNA: TGTGCCAGCAGTCCCCTCCAGGGGATGTTGAACACTGAAGCTTTCTTT. It yields the protein CASSPLQGMLNTEAFF.

A few counts support this clonotype. The chain joins TRBV20-1 to TRBJ1-1; maybe TRBD1 (6 bases). V lost 2 bases and J 3 bases, leaving 10 bases between the germline ends. The CDR3 loop spans 13 amino acids. Germline CDR1 is DFQATT and CDR2 is SNEGSKA (reference sequence). The DNA of the CDR3 is TGCAGTGCTAGAAGGGGGTTGGACACTGAAGCTTTCTTT. Its translation is CSARRGLDTEAFF.

Written as DNA, the CDR3 is TGCAGCGTTGATGACTCTGGGGCCAACGTCCTGACTTTC. The encoded protein is CSVDDSGANVLTF. This chain connects TRBV29-1 to TRBJ2-6; no reliable D call. Germline lookup yields CDR1 SQVTM and CDR2 ANQGSEA. This CDR3 is built from 13 residues. V was pared by 3 bases and J by 0 bases, with 3 bases between.

This clonotype showed up just a few times. This sequence joins TRBV27 and TRBJ2-7, with 12 bases that match TRBD1. The trim removed 5 bases at V and 5 bases at J, leaving 10 bases unmatched. The CDR3 loop spans 16 amino acids. Germline values: CDR1 MNHEY, CDR2 SMNVEV (reference sequence). The CDR3 nucleotides read TGTGCCAGCAGTCCGGGACAGGGGGCTAGTGGCGACGAGCAGTACTTC. Its translation: CASSPGQGASGDEQYF.

This clonotype was recorded a few times. The chain joins TRBV4-3 to TRBJ2-3; TRBD1 agrees at 11 bases. V lost 4 bases, J lost 6 bases, and 9 bases stayed unmatched. CDR1 is LGHNA, CDR2 YSLEER, per germline. This CDR3 has 16 amino acids. The CDR3 DNA follows: TGCGCCAGCAGCCCCCGGACAGGGGGCACAGGGGATACGCAGTATTTT. Translating gives CASSPRTGGTGDTQYF.

J is TRBJ2-1 and V is TRBV5-5; 11 bases line up with TRBD1. Germline V CDR1 and CDR2: SGHKS, YYEKEE (reference sequence). Germline trimming cut 2 bases from V and 5 bases from J; bases unmatched to any gene: 12. This CDR3 is 18 amino acids long. CDR3 region: CASSFLFIRDRGDNEQFF. The DNA for the CDR3 is TGTGCCAGCAGCTTCCTCTTCATCCGGGACAGGGGGGACAATGAGCAGTTCTTC.

This clonotype was seen a few times. The junction shows a germline mismatch at one end, possibly a read error. The V call is TRBV7-2, the J call TRBJ2-7; possible D gene TRBD1, 5 bases. This CDR3 comprises 13 residues. Germline lookup yields CDR1 SGHTA and CDR2 FQGNSA. The CDR3 region has the DNA TGTGCCAGCAGCTTAGTGCCCAGGGTAGGGTCCCTTTTC. Translated, it gives CASSLVPRVGSLF. The whole variable domain, filled in from reference TRBV7-2 and TRBJ2-7, reads GAGVSQSPSNKVTEKGKDVELRCDPISGHTALYWYRQSLGQGLEFLIYFQGNSAPDKSGLPSDRFSAERTGGSVSTLTIQRTQQEDSAVYLCASSLVPRVGSLFGPGTRLTVT.

This clonotype was recorded a few times. The rearrangement joins TRBV5-1 to TRBJ1-6, with 9 bases that match TRBD1. This CDR3 comprises 14 residues. Trimming cost V 7 bases and J 10 bases; bases outside gene matches: 9. The germline V gene has CDR1 SGHRS and CDR2 YFSETQ. CDR3 loop: CASGQSGQGSPLHF. CDR3 DNA: TGCGCCAGCGGACAATCGGGACAGGGATCACCCCTCCACTTT.

The J gene is TRBJ2-7, the V gene TRBV9, with TRBD2 matching over 7 bases. The V gene end was trimmed by 4 bases and the J gene end by 2 bases; junction bases not matched to a gene: 18. The CDR3 runs to 18 residues. Germline V gene sequence: CDR1 SGDLS, CDR2 YYNGEE. CDR3: CASSLNAGVAGFAYEQYF. The DNA of the CDR3 is TGTGCCAGCAGCCTTAACGCTGGGGTAGCGGGTTTCGCCTACGAGCAGTACTTC. Full variable domain (rest looked up from reference TRBV9 and TRBJ2-7): DSGVTQTPKHLITATGQRVTLRCSPRSGDLSVYWYQQSLDQGLQFLIQYYNGEERAKGNILERFSAQQFPDLHSELNLSSLELGDSALYFCASSLNAGVAGFAYEQYFGPGTRLTVT.

The chain links TRBV12-3 or TRBV12-4 to TRBJ1-5, with TRBD1 as a possible D gene (6 bases). Between the trimmed V and J ends, which lost 4 bases and 0 bases, there was a span of 10 bases. The CDR3 sequence is 15 residues long. CDR3 protein: CASSSRDNSNQPQHF. The CDR3 nucleotides are TGTGCCAGCAGTTCTCGGGACAATAGCAATCAGCCCCAGCATTTT.

This clonotype was recorded once. Germline is not matched at one junction end, which may reflect a read error. The chain joins TRBV19 to TRBJ2-1; unclear D gene. This CDR3 is 14 amino acids long. From germline, CDR1 is LNHDA and CDR2 SQIVND (reference sequence). The CDR3 protein is CASRPDGSCNEQFF. In nucleotides, the CDR3 is TGTGCCAGTAGACCAGACGGTTCCTGCAATGAGCAGTTCTTC.